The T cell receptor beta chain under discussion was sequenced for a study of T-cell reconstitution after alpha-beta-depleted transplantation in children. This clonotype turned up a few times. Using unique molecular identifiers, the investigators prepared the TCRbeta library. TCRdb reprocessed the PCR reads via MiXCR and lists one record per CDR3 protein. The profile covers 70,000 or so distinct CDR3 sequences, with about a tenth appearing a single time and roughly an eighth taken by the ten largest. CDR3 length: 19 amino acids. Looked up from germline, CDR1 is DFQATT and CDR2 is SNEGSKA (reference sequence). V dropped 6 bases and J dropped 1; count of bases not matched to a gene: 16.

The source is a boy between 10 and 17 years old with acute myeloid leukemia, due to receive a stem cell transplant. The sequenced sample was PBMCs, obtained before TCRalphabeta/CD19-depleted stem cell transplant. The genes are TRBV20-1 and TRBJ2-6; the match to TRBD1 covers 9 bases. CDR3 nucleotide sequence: TGCAGTGCGGCCCGGGACTTGACAGGGGGTTTTTCTGGGGCCAACGTCCTGACTTTC. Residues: CSAARDLTGGFSGANVLTF.